This T cell receptor beta chain was observed in a study of OX40 agonist ivuxolimab in advanced cancers. The CDR3 loop spans 18 amino acids. Looked up from germline, CDR1 is LGHNA and CDR2 is YNFKEQ. V lost 3 bases, J lost 0 bases, and 18 bases lay in between. Sequencing used immunoSEQ multiplex PCR; TCRdb keeps in-frame clones, though not all of them. The sample has some 70,000 clones; about 90% are singletons. This sequence joins TRBV4-2 and TRBJ1-3, with TRBD1 as a possible D gene (5 bases). Sequencing was performed on CD4+ or CD8+ T cells sorted from blood, taken in a trial of the OX40 agonist ivuxolimab. The receptor was derived from an adult with an advanced solid tumor such as melanoma, head and neck, liver or kidney cancer. The CDR3 DNA sequence: TGTGCCAGCAGCCAGGCCGTTGCCGGGACTCACTCTGGAAACACCATATATTTT. Translation gives CASSQAVAGTHSGNTIYF.